These T cell receptor beta chains were read from a single sample in a study of cytomegalovirus exposure and HLA in healthy donors. The table came from immunoSEQ multiplex PCR; TCRdb's copy has only in-frame clones and leaves some out. The sample has about 120,000 clones; less than 65% are singletons. Sample: PBMCs. The source is a man aged 35-49 years in good health and CMV-seropositive. CDR3s include the opening cysteine and the closing phenylalanine or tryptophan. The D gene is left open where the match is weak. A clone size is listed for some rows: how often the clone was seen (once, few, many), or a class if it is expanded.

D gene,clone size,J gene,V gene,CDR3 DNA,CDR3 protein
TRBD1,.,TRBJ2-7,TRBV18,TGTGCCAGCTCACCACGACAGGGGACCTACGAGCAGTACTTC,CASSPRQGTYEQYF
TRBD1,.,TRBJ2-1,TRBV29-1,TGCAGCGCCCACCGACAGGGGCATGAGCAGTTCTTC,CSAHRQGHEQFF
.,.,TRBJ2-1,TRBV6-4,TGTGCCAGCACCACAGCCCATCCCAATAATGAGCAGTTCTTC,CASTTAHPNNEQFF
TRBD1,many,TRBJ2-4,TRBV27,TGTGCCAGCAGTTCAACAGGGGGCTTAGCCAAAAACATTCAGTACTTC,CASSSTGGLAKNIQYF
.,.,TRBJ2-5,TRBV6-1,TGTGCCAGCAGTGAAAGAATTAGCGGCAGGGAGACCCAGTACTTC,CASSERISGRETQYF
.,.,TRBJ2-7,TRBV18,TGTGCCAGCTCACCTGAAAATGGAGGCCTCGAGCAGTACTTC,CASSPENGGLEQYF
.,once,TRBJ2-4,TRBV29-1,TGCAGCGTTGGTTTTTTCAGGGAAGGGAACATTCAGTACTTC,CSVGFFREGNIQYF
.,.,TRBJ1-1,TRBV9,TGTGCCAGCAGCGTAGATCGAACAAGCACTGAAGCTTTCTTT,CASSVDRTSTEAFF
TRBD2,.,TRBJ2-1,TRBV2,TGTGCCAGCAGAGCCGGGACTAGCGGGCTGTCCTACAATGAGCAGTTCTTC,CASRAGTSGLSYNEQFF
.,.,TRBJ2-7,TRBV6-1,TGTGCCAGCAGTGAGAGCGGGTTGGGGTCCTACGAGCAGTACTTC,CASSESGLGSYEQYF
.,.,TRBJ1-1,TRBV9,TGTGCCAGCAGCGTAGGGCAGGGGGAAGCTTTCTTT,CASSVGQGEAFF
.,.,TRBJ2-7,TRBV25-1,TGTGCCAGCAGTCCCCTACAGGAGCCCTACGAGCAGTACTTC,CASSPLQEPYEQYF
.,once,TRBJ2-7,TRBV27,TGTGCCAGCAGTTTATCGAGTAGCGTGGACTACGAGCAGTACTTC,CASSLSSSVDYEQYF
TRBD1,.,TRBJ2-6,TRBV6-1,TGTGCCAGCAGTGAATTGACAGGGCTCGGGTCTTTC,CASSELTGLGSF
.,.,TRBJ2-5,TRBV6-5,TGTGCCAGCAGTTACGGTCCCGGGTGGCGGGAGACCCAGTACTTC,CASSYGPGWRETQYF
.,once,TRBJ2-5,TRBV30,TGTGCCTGGAGTGTATGGGCAGTCCAAGAGACCCAGTACTTC,CAWSVWAVQETQYF
TRBD2,once,TRBJ2-7,TRBV7-8,TGTGCCAGCAGCTTAGGATCGGGACTAGCGGGATACGAGCAGTACTTC,CASSLGSGLAGYEQYF
.,once,TRBJ2-3,TRBV7-6,TGTGCCAGCAGCCCCCTGACAAACACAGATACGCAGTATTTT,CASSPLTNTDTQYF
TRBD2,.,TRBJ2-5,TRBV5-4,TGTGCCAGCAGCTCGCAGCGGGAGGGGGGAAGGGAGACCCAGTACTTC,CASSSQREGGRETQYF
TRBD1,once,TRBJ1-1,TRBV7-9,TGTGCCAGCAGCCCAGACCGGGGACAGGGAGACACCGAAGCTTTCTTT,CASSPDRGQGDTEAFF
TRBD1,few,TRBJ2-7,TRBV10-3,TGTGCCATCAGTGATTCCGCAGGGGGCTACGAGCAGTACTTC,CAISDSAGGYEQYF
TRBD2,.,TRBJ2-3,TRBV7-2,TGTGCCAGCAGCACCGTGGGGGGGGCAGATACGCAGTATTTT,CASSTVGGADTQYF
.,.,TRBJ2-5,TRBV19,TGTGCCAGTAGTCCCCTGGACAGTATGCAAGAGACCCAGTACTTC,CASSPLDSMQETQYF
TRBD2,.,TRBJ2-7,TRBV5-1,TGCGCCAGCAGACCAACTAGCGGGGCTTACGAGCAGTACTTC,CASRPTSGAYEQYF
.,.,TRBJ2-7,TRBV20-1,TGCAGTGCACAGGTGACCTACGAGCAGTACTTC,CSAQVTYEQYF
TRBD1,.,TRBJ2-5,TRBV5-1,TGCGCCAGCAGCCCTGGGACAGTACAAGAGACCCAGTACTTC,CASSPGTVQETQYF
TRBD2,.,TRBJ2-3,TRBV29-1,TGCAGCGTCAGACTAGCGGTCGACACAGATACGCAGTATTTT,CSVRLAVDTDTQYF
.,once,TRBJ1-2,TRBV5-1,TGCGCCAGCAGCGCCATTACAGGGCATAACTATGGCTACACCTTC,CASSAITGHNYGYTF
TRBD2,.,TRBJ2-2,TRBV7-6,TGTGCCAGCACCAGGACTAGCGGGGTGACCGGGGAGCTGTTTTTT,CASTRTSGVTGELFF
.,.,TRBJ2-7,TRBV7-2,TGTGCCAGCAGCTTTCAGGGGCCTTTTTACGAGCAGTACTTC,CASSFQGPFYEQYF
.,.,TRBJ2-2,TRBV27,TGTGCCAGTGGACATACCGGGGAGCTGTTTTTT,CASGHTGELFF
TRBD1,.,TRBJ2-5,TRBV5-4,TGTGCCAGCAGCTTCCAGGGGGCACGAGAGACCCAGTACTTC,CASSFQGARETQYF
.,.,TRBJ1-3,TRBV5-1,TGCGCCAGCAGCTCCCAACCTGACAGCGTATCTGGAAACACCATATATTTT,CASSSQPDSVSGNTIYF
TRBD1,once,TRBJ1-5,TRBV7-9,TGTGCCAGCAGCACCGGACAGGGTGATAGCAATCAGCCCCAGCATTTT,CASSTGQGDSNQPQHF
.,.,TRBJ1-1,TRBV11-3,TGTGCCAGCAGCTTAGGACAGATGAACACTGAAGCTTTCTTT,CASSLGQMNTEAFF
TRBD2,.,TRBJ2-7,TRBV5-1,TGCGCCAGCCGCCTCGGGACTAGCCTCTACGAGCAGTACTTC,CASRLGTSLYEQYF
TRBD1,few,TRBJ2-3,TRBV6-1,TGTGCCAGCAGGAGGCCCGGGACAGGGACAGATACGCAGTATTTT,CASRRPGTGTDTQYF
.,once,TRBJ1-4,TRBV5-1,TGCGCCAGCAGCTTGGGTAGACAGGCTCCGAATGAAAAACTGTTTTTT,CASSLGRQAPNEKLFF
TRBD2,.,TRBJ2-1,TRBV9,TGTGCCAGCAGCGTGGAAACTAGCGGACATCAGGGCTACAATGAGCAGTTCTTC,CASSVETSGHQGYNEQFF
TRBD1,.,TRBJ2-1,TRBV11-2,TGTGCCAGCAGCTTCGGACAGGGGGCTGGTCGCTCCTACAATGAGCAGTTCTTC,CASSFGQGAGRSYNEQFF
TRBD2,.,TRBJ2-7,TRBV4-3,TGCGCCAGCAGCCCTGGACTAGCGGGAGCTTACGAGCAGTACTTC,CASSPGLAGAYEQYF
TRBD2,.,TRBJ2-3,TRBV5-4,TGTGCCAGCACCGTAGCGGGAGGGGTCACAGATACGCAGTATTTT,CASTVAGGVTDTQYF
TRBD2,.,TRBJ2-5,TRBV5-1,TGCGCCAGCAGCTCGGGACTAGCGGGAACCCAAGAGACCCAGTACTTC,CASSSGLAGTQETQYF
TRBD1,few,TRBJ1-2,TRBV28,TGTGCCAGCAGTTCATGGGACAGGGGGGGGTATGGCTACACCTTC,CASSSWDRGGYGYTF
.,once,TRBJ2-1,TRBV6-5,TGTGCCAGCAGTTATGGGGGGGCACGGGCCAATGAGCAGTTCTTC,CASSYGGARANEQFF